The rows below give T cell receptor beta chains drawn from one sample of a study of T cells after yellow fever vaccination. Using its own MiXCR run on the 5' RACE reads, TCRdb lists one record per CDR3 protein. The table shows hundreds of thousands of distinct CDR3 sequences, with approximately 13% occurring only once. The input for sequencing was PBMCs, taken on the day of the yellow fever booster vaccination. Source of these receptors: a man aged 25-45 years who received the YFV17D yellow fever vaccine. The CDR3 runs from the conserved cysteine through the conserved F or W. Each record gives: D gene, J gene, clone size, V gene, CDR3 protein, CDR3 DNA. D genes are given only for firm matches. The size entry is marked missing in some rows and otherwise reads once, few, many or a size class.

d_gene: NA
j_gene: TRBJ2-1
abundance: once
v_gene: TRBV19
CDR3aa: CASSIEGVEQFF
CDR3nt: TGTGCCAGTAGTATAGAAGGCGTTGAGCAGTTCTTC

d_gene: TRBD2
j_gene: TRBJ2-7
abundance: NA
v_gene: TRBV27
CDR3aa: CASSLSMAGEAYEQYF
CDR3nt: TGTGCCAGCAGTTTATCCATGGCGGGGGAGGCCTACGAGCAGTACTTC

d_gene: NA
j_gene: TRBJ2-1
abundance: few
v_gene: TRBV7-8
CDR3aa: CASSSLDLLNDNEQFF
CDR3nt: TGTGCCAGCAGCTCCCTTGACCTCCTTAACGACAATGAGCAGTTCTTC

d_gene: NA
j_gene: TRBJ2-4
abundance: NA
v_gene: TRBV7-2
CDR3aa: CASSFQGGGNIQYF
CDR3nt: TGTGCCAGCAGCTTCCAGGGCGGTGGAAACATTCAGTACTTC

d_gene: TRBD1
j_gene: TRBJ1-1
abundance: NA
v_gene: TRBV5-1
CDR3aa: CTSSQGGMNTEAFF
CDR3nt: TGCACCAGCAGCCAGGGGGGGATGAACACTGAAGCTTTCTTT

d_gene: NA
j_gene: TRBJ2-7
abundance: NA
v_gene: TRBV7-2
CDR3aa: CASTTYNSYEQYF
CDR3nt: TGTGCCAGCACTACTTATAACAGCTACGAGCAGTACTTC

d_gene: NA
j_gene: TRBJ2-2
abundance: NA
v_gene: TRBV11-2
CDR3aa: CASRGAGSVATGELFF
CDR3nt: TGTGCCAGCAGGGGTGCGGGGAGCGTGGCCACCGGGGAGCTGTTTTTT

d_gene: TRBD2
j_gene: TRBJ2-3
abundance: few
v_gene: TRBV7-9
CDR3aa: CASAPSTSGSTDTQYF
CDR3nt: TGTGCCAGCGCGCCGTCGACTAGCGGCAGCACAGATACGCAGTATTTT

d_gene: NA
j_gene: TRBJ2-5
abundance: NA
v_gene: TRBV12-3/TRBV12-4
CDR3aa: CASSRTNTGTQYF
CDR3nt: TGTGCCAGCAGTCGGACCAACACGGGGACCCAGTACTTC

d_gene: NA
j_gene: TRBJ2-1
abundance: NA
v_gene: TRBV7-9
CDR3aa: CASSLGAGYGNEQFF
CDR3nt: TGTGCCAGCAGCTTAGGGGCAGGGTATGGCAATGAGCAGTTCTTC

d_gene: NA
j_gene: TRBJ2-7
abundance: NA
v_gene: TRBV20-1
CDR3aa: CSATRPELYEQYF
CDR3nt: TGCAGTGCTACTCGACCAGAACTTTACGAGCAGTACTTC

d_gene: NA
j_gene: TRBJ2-1
abundance: NA
v_gene: TRBV11-2
CDR3aa: CASSFRDIGGVSSYNEQFF
CDR3nt: TGTGCCAGCAGCTTCCGGGACATTGGAGGGGTCAGCTCCTACAATGAGCAGTTCTTC

d_gene: NA
j_gene: TRBJ2-4
abundance: NA
v_gene: TRBV6-1
CDR3aa: CASSEGLSSNIQYF
CDR3nt: TGTGCCAGCAGTGAGGGACTCAGTTCAAACATTCAGTACTTC

d_gene: NA
j_gene: TRBJ2-1
abundance: NA
v_gene: TRBV3-1
CDR3aa: CASSQNQAEPQFF
CDR3nt: TGTGCCAGCAGCCAAAATCAAGCGGAGCCTCAGTTCTTC

d_gene: TRBD2
j_gene: TRBJ2-3
abundance: few
v_gene: TRBV9
CDR3aa: CASSVVPSGPQDTQYF
CDR3nt: TGTGCCAGCAGCGTAGTGCCTAGCGGGCCCCAGGATACGCAGTATTTT

d_gene: NA
j_gene: TRBJ2-5
abundance: few
v_gene: TRBV5-1
CDR3aa: CASTGSGQETQYF
CDR3nt: TGCGCCAGCACAGGGAGTGGCCAGGAGACCCAGTACTTC

d_gene: NA
j_gene: TRBJ2-6
abundance: NA
v_gene: TRBV18
CDR3aa: CASSPRTGGANVLTF
CDR3nt: TGTGCCAGCTCACCCCGGACGGGTGGGGCCAACGTCCTGACTTTC

d_gene: TRBD2
j_gene: TRBJ2-1
abundance: few
v_gene: TRBV12-3/TRBV12-4
CDR3aa: CASSSLAGVNNEQFF
CDR3nt: TGTGCCAGCAGTTCACTAGCGGGAGTGAACAATGAGCAGTTCTTC

d_gene: NA
j_gene: TRBJ2-3
abundance: NA
v_gene: TRBV18
CDR3aa: CASSPPDELKSTDTQYF
CDR3nt: TGTGCCAGCTCACCCCCGGACGAGTTAAAAAGCACAGATACGCAGTATTTT